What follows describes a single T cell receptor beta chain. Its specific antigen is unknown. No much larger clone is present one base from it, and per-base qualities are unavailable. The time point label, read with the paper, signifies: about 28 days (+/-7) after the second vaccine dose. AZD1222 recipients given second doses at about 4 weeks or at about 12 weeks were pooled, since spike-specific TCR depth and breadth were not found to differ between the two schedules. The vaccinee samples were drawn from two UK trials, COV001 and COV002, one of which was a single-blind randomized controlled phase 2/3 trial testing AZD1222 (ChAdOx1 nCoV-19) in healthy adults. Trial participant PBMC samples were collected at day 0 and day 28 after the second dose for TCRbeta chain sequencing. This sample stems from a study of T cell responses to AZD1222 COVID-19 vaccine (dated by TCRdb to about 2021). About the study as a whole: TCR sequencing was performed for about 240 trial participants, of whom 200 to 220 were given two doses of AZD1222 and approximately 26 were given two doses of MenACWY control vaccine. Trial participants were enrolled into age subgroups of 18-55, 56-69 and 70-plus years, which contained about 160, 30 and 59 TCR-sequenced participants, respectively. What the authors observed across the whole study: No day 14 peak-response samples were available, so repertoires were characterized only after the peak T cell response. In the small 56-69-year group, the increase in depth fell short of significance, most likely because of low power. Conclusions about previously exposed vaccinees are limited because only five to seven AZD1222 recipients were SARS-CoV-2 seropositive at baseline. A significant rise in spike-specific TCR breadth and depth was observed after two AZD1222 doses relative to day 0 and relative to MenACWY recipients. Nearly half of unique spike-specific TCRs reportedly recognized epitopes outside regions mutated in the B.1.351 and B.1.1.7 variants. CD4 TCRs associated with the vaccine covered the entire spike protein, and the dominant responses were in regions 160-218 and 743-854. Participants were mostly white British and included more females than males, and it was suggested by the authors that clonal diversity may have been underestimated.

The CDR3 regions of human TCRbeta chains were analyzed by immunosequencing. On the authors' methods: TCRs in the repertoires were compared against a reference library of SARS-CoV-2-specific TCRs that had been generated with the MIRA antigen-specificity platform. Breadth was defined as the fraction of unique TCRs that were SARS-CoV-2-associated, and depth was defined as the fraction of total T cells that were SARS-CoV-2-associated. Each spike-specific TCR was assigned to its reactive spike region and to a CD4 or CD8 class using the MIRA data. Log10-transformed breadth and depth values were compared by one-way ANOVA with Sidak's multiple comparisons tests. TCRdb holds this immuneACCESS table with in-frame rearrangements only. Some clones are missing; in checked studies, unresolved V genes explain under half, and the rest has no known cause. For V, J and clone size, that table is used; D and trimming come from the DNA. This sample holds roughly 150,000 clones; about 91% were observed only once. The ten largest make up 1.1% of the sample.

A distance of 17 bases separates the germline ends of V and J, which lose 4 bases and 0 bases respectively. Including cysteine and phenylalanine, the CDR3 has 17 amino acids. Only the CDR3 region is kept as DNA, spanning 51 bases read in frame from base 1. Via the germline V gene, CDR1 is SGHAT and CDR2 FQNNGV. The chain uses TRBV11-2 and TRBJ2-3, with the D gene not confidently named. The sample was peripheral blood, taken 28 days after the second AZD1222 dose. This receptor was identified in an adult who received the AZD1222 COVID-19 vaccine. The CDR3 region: CASSSTRPHTSTDTQYF. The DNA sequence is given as TGTGCCAGCAGCTCTACAAGGCCCCACACGAGCACAGATACGCAGTATTTT. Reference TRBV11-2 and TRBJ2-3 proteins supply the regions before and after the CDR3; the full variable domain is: EAGVAQSPRYKIIEKRQSVAFWCNPISGHATLYWYQQILGQGPKLLIQFQNNGVVDDSQLPKDRFSAERLKGVDSTLKIQPAKLEDSAVYLCASSSTRPHTSTDTQYFGPGTRLTVL.